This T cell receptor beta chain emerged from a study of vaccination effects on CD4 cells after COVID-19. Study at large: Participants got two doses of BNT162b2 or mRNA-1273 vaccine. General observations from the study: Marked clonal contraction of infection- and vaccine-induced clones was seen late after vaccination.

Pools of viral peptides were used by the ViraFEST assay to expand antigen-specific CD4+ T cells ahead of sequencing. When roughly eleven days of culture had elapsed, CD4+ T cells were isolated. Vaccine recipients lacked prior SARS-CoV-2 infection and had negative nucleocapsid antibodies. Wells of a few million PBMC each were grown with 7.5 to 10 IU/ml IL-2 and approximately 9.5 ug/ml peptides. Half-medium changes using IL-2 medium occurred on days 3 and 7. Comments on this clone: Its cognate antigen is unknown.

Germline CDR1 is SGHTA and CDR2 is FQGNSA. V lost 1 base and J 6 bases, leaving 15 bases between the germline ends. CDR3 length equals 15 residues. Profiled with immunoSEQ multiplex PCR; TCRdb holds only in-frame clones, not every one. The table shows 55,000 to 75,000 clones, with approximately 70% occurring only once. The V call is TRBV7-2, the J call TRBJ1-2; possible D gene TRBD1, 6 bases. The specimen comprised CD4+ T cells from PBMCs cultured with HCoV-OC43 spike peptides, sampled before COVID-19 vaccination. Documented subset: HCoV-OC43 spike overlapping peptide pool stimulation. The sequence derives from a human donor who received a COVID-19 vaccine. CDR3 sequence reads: CASSLVGRGEDGYTF. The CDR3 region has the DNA TGTGCCAGCAGCTTAGTCGGCAGGGGAGAGGATGGCTACACCTTC.